This entry lists 19 T cell receptor beta chains sequenced from one sample in a study of Graves' ophthalmopathy and Graves' hyperthyroidism. RNA transcripts were the template, and TCR beta CDR3 regions were amplified from them. The first round was an RT-PCR with HTBI primers, and the second round was a multiplex PCR. TCRdb passed the multiplex PCR reads through MiXCR, listing each CDR3 protein once. The data show 200,000 to 250,000 distinct CDR3 sequences, approximately 21% seen once. The sample taken for sequencing was peripheral blood. All receptors derive from a woman in her 50s with Graves' ophthalmopathy.

This clonotype has a count of ten or more. The genes are TRBV2 and TRBJ2-4; D ambiguous. With 6 bases removed from V and 0 bases from J, the gap between germline ends came to 12 bases. The CDR3 extends over 15 amino acids. CDR1 and CDR2 from the germline V gene are SNHLY and FYNNEI. In DNA form, the CDR3 reads TGTGCCAGCAGAATCAGGAGAATAGCCAAAAACATTCAGTACTTC. Its protein is CASRIRRIAKNIQYF.

This sequence joins TRBV28 and TRBJ2-2; 9 bases agree with TRBD1. V gave up 5 bases and J gave up 7 bases; unmatched junction bases: 8. This CDR3 comprises 15 residues. Germline values: CDR1 MDHEN, CDR2 SYDVKM. As DNA, the CDR3 is TGTGCCAGCAGTCCATGGGACAGGGAAGACGGGGAGCTGTTTTTT. Translation: CASSPWDREDGELFF.

In its sample, this clonotype was seen many times. The rearrangement uses TRBV6-5 and TRBJ1-5; D might be TRBD1 (6 bases). Germline V gene data show CDR1 as MNHEY and CDR2 as SVGAGI. The CDR3 is 19 amino acids. Trimming pared 6 bases from V and 1 base from J, leaving 25 bases between. CDR3 in DNA: TGTGCCAGCAGCCCCTGGGGGGGGCGAGGAAGCTGGAGCAATCAGCCCCAGCATTTT. Translation gives CASSPWGGRGSWSNQPQHF.

The chain combines TRBV2 with TRBJ2-7; unclear D gene. Per the germline V gene, CDR1 is SNHLY and CDR2 is FYNNEI. The CDR3 spans 14 residues. The germline V and J ends were trimmed by 4 bases and 3 bases, with 13 bases remaining between them. Here the CDR3 reads CASSGSRGSYEQYF. The CDR3 coding sequence is TGTGCCAGCAGTGGTAGTCGCGGTAGCTACGAGCAGTACTTC. Together with reference TRBV2 and TRBJ2-7, the CDR3 gives the full variable domain: EPEVTQTPSHQVTQMGQEVILRCVPISNHLYFYWYRQILGQKVEFLVSFYNNEISEKSEIFDDQFSVERPDGSNFTLKIRSTKLEDSAMYFCASSGSRGSYEQYFGPGTRLTVT.

The sample holds many counts of this clonotype. The rearrangement links TRBV4-1 to TRBJ2-5; TRBD2 matches at 7 bases. The V gene's germline CDR1 is MGHRA and CDR2 YSYEKL. The CDR3 is made up of 17 amino acids. V lost 2 bases to trimming and J lost 5 bases; unmatched junction nucleotides: 14. CDR3 region: CASSQSLGGDGLETQYF. The CDR3 region has the DNA TGCGCCAGCAGCCAATCCCTGGGGGGGGACGGTTTGGAGACCCAGTACTTC.

This clonotype has a single count. The chain combines TRBV7-8 with TRBJ2-5, with TRBD2 matching 15 bases. The germline gives CDR1 SGHVS, CDR2 FQNEAQ. The CDR3 has 19 residues. Germline trimming cut 3 bases from V and 5 bases from J; bases unmatched to any gene: 13. The CDR3 loop is CASSFSLGLAGGEEETQYF. As DNA, the CDR3 is TGTGCCAGCAGCTTCTCCTTGGGACTAGCGGGGGGCGAGGAGGAGACCCAGTACTTC.

Ten or more counts support this clonotype. This rearrangement joins TRBV20-1 to TRBJ2-7; 10 bases are shared with TRBD2. Germline V gene lookup returns CDR1 DFQATT and CDR2 SNEGSKA (reference sequence). The CDR3 loop spans 13 amino acids. The V gene end was trimmed by 2 bases and the J gene end by 6 bases; junction bases not matched to a gene: 4. In DNA, the CDR3 is TGCAGTGCTAGACAACTAGCGGGAACCGAGCAGTACTTC. Translated, it gives CSARQLAGTEQYF.

In its sample, this clonotype was seen many times. J is TRBJ2-7 and V is TRBV7-8, with D possibly TRBD1 on 5 matching bases. Germline V gene sequence: CDR1 SGHVS, CDR2 FQNEAQ. Trimming shortened V by 1 base and J by 7 bases, and 11 bases separated the two germline ends. CDR3 length: 13 amino acids. CDR3: CASSLGRGREQYF. DNA for the CDR3: TGTGCCAGCAGCTTAGGTAGGGGCCGGGAGCAGTACTTC.

This clonotype appeared many times. The gene calls are TRBV28 and TRBJ2-5; TRBD1 matches at 9 bases. Germline V gene lookup returns CDR1 MDHEN and CDR2 SYDVKM. V was pared by 4 bases and J by 1 base, with 4 bases of the junction left unmatched. This CDR3 has 15 residues. This CDR3 is CASSSPGQGQETQYF. The CDR3, as DNA: TGTGCCAGCAGTTCCCCGGGACAGGGCCAAGAGACCCAGTACTTC.

This clonotype was recorded a few times. The chain recombines TRBV18 with TRBJ2-7; possible D gene TRBD2, 6 bases. This CDR3 has 15 residues. V was cut by 5 bases and J by 0 bases, with 14 bases left in between. Per germline, CDR1 KGHSH and CDR2 LQKENI. The CDR3 DNA reads TGTGCCAGCTCAGTCCGGGACGGGAGCTCCTACGAGCAGTACTTC. Translated: CASSVRDGSSYEQYF.

The chain couples TRBV9 to TRBJ1-2; TRBD1 matches 9 bases. This CDR3 is 14 amino acids long. V trimming: 3 bases; J trimming: 5 bases; junction bases outside the gene matches: 5. Germline CDR1 reads SGDLS; CDR2 reads YYNGEE. The CDR3 DNA follows: TGTGCCAGCAGCGCCGGACAGGGGCGATATGGCTACACCTTC. It yields the protein CASSAGQGRYGYTF.

This clonotype has a count of ten or more. The V gene is TRBV12-3 or TRBV12-4, the J gene TRBJ1-2; 10 nucleotides line up with TRBD1. This CDR3 is built from 13 residues. Trimming cost V 7 bases and J 6 bases; bases outside gene matches: 5. The CDR3 nucleotides are TGTGCCAGCACCCCAGGGACAGGGGATGGCTACACCTTC. Its protein is CASTPGTGDGYTF.

Ten or more counts support this clonotype. This chain uses TRBV20-1 with TRBJ2-7; perhaps TRBD2 as D (5 bases). The V end was cut by 6 bases, the J end by 5 bases, with 23 bases between. Germline V gene sequence: CDR1 DFQATT, CDR2 SNEGSKA (reference sequence). The CDR3 is made up of 15 amino acids. The CDR3 loop is CSAPTRAHLEDEQYF. The CDR3 region has the DNA TGCAGTGCCCCAACTAGGGCCCACCTAGAGGACGAGCAGTACTTC.

The rearrangement joins TRBV12-3 or TRBV12-4 to TRBJ2-7; 7 nucleotides line up with TRBD1. This CDR3 region has 14 residues. V lost 0 bases and J lost 7; bases outside the gene matches: 6. CDR3 sequence: CASSLAGQLGEQYF. The CDR3, as DNA: TGTGCCAGCAGTTTAGCGGGACAGCTGGGGGAGCAGTACTTC.

This rearrangement joins TRBV24-1 to TRBJ1-6, with D perhaps TRBD1 (5 bases). Trimming cost V 5 bases and J 7 bases, with 8 bases left between them. Per germline, CDR1 KGHDR and CDR2 SFDVKD. This CDR3 spans 13 amino acids. Written as DNA, the CDR3 is TGTGCCACCAGTGCCGGGGGGAATTCACCCCTCCACTTT. Its translation is CATSAGGNSPLHF.

There are many counts of this clonotype. The chain employs TRBV29-1 and TRBJ1-2; D not resolved. This CDR3 region has 11 residues. Germline lookup yields CDR1 SQVTM and CDR2 ANQGSEA. Trimming removed 4 bases at V and 8 bases at J, with 11 bases between. This CDR3 is CSVGDLRGYTF. The CDR3 DNA follows: TGCAGCGTTGGAGATCTGCGGGGCTACACCTTC.

This clonotype was found many times. V usage is TRBV7-8 and J usage is TRBJ2-7, with 9 nucleotides matching TRBD2. The CDR3 loop spans 16 amino acids. The junction had 13 bases not matched to a gene; V was cut back by 3 bases and J by 7 bases. From germline, CDR1 is SGHVS and CDR2 FQNEAQ. The CDR3 bases are TGTGCCAGCAGCTTTCGTAGCGGGAGATCTGGCTGGGAGCAGTACTTC. It encodes CASSFRSGRSGWEQYF.

This clonotype was picked up many times. The rearrangement links TRBV27 to TRBJ2-2; 7 bases align to TRBD2. Unmatched junction bases numbered 6, after V lost 4 bases and J lost 7 bases. Germline V lookup: CDR1 MNHEY, CDR2 SMNVEV (reference sequence). The CDR3 totals 14 residues. This CDR3 is CASSSRERGGELFF. Here the CDR3 DNA reads TGTGCCAGCAGTTCGCGGGAGAGGGGCGGGGAGCTGTTTTTT.

Ten or more counts support this clonotype. This chain connects TRBV2 to TRBJ2-5; maybe TRBD1 (6 bases). CDR1 and CDR2 from the germline V gene are SNHLY and FYNNEI. The CDR3 covers 14 residues. The ends were cut back, 6 bases at V and 1 base at J, with 12 bases in the middle. The CDR3 nucleotides read TGTGCCAGCAGACAGGGTTGGGGCCAAGAGACCCAGTACTTC. This translates into CASRQGWGQETQYF.